The text below deals with one T cell receptor (beta chain). The antigen remains undetermined. Primers included in the PCR were 60 Vbeta and 13 Jbeta primers. Here immunoSEQ multiplex PCR was the method, and the copy in TCRdb shows in-frame clones only, minus some. The sample records under 200,000 clones, less than 75% being singletons. The data were taken from a study of cytomegalovirus exposure and HLA in healthy donors. Study-wide results and caveats: Accurate predictions that matched the HLA-A and HLA-B alleles of most subjects were reportedly made from TCR beta sequences. The authors listed 150 to 200 TCR beta chains as cytomegalovirus-associated.

The germline CDR1 and CDR2 sequences are SGHRS and YFSETQ. This CDR3 spans 16 amino acids. Trimming took off 0 bases at V and 2 bases at J, with 12 bases between the two ends. The clonotype was recovered from a girl aged 5-17 years in good health and CMV-seronegative. The chain recombines TRBV5-1 with TRBJ1-3, with D unclear. The sample was PBMCs. This chain's CDR3 is CASSLGRTSAGNTIYF. For the CDR3, the DNA is TGCGCCAGCAGCTTGGGGAGGACTTCTGCTGGAAACACCATATATTTT.